This T cell receptor beta chain was observed in a study of identifying expanded T cells in peripheral blood. Measured with immunoSEQ multiplex PCR; TCRdb has only the in-frame clones, and not every one. Of 97,000 or so clones listed, approximately 89% are singletons. The CDR3 runs 15 residues. Germline CDR1 is MNHNY and CDR2 is SVGAGI (reference sequence). Losses at the gene ends were 6 bases for V and 4 bases for J; bases not matched to a gene: 5. The specimen was blood. The receptor comes from a person aged 18 to 70 in good health. The rearrangement links TRBV6-6 to TRBJ2-6; TRBD1 aligns across 8 bases. CDR3 sequence: CASRSTGDGANVLTF. The CDR3, as DNA: TGTGCCAGCAGGTCGACAGGGGACGGGGCCAACGTCCTGACTTTC.